These 28 T cell receptor beta chains originate from one sample sequenced in a study of T cells expressing NK-cell markers. TCRdb re-called the 5' RACE reads and gives one entry per CDR3 protein, without DNA. The sample's table shows about 460,000 distinct CDR3 sequences. Source material: blood T cells: a sorted CD56 or NKG2C T cell subset, CD4+ or CD8+ T cells, or bulk PBMC T cells (not recorded which). Every receptor here comes from a woman in her fifties or sixties in good health.

V usage is TRBV6-2 or TRBV6-3 and J usage is TRBJ1-5; TCRdb selects TRBD1, and the lack of DNA leaves this call unchecked. The length of the CDR3 is 14 residues. Germline V CDR1 and CDR2: MNHEY, SVGEGT. The CDR3 here is CASTGQGGFQPQHF.

The rearrangement links TRBV20-1 to TRBJ2-4; without DNA, the TCRdb call of TRBD2 cannot be checked. Germline loops: CDR1 DFQATT, CDR2 SNEGSKA (reference sequence). CDR3 length equals 14 residues. CDR3: CSASVSGGVNIQYF.

V is TRBV12-5 and J is TRBJ2-7; TCRdb gives TRBD2 as the D gene, but with no DNA this cannot be confirmed. The CDR3 is 12 residues long. Germline V gene lookup returns CDR1 LGHNT and CDR2 FRNRAP. CDR3 sequence: CASGLPSSEQYF.

The chain recombines TRBV6-1 with TRBJ2-4; the D gene TCRdb calls, TRBD1, cannot be checked with no DNA. The CDR3 runs 15 residues. Germline CDR1 reads MNHNS; CDR2 reads SASEGT. The CDR3 here is CASGAEPVSKNIQYF.

The chain carries TRBV4-1 and TRBJ2-3. Germline CDR1 and CDR2: MGHRA and YSYEKL. This CDR3 has 15 residues. CDR3 loop: CASSQAEPLHDTQYF.

The J gene is TRBJ2-3, the V gene TRBV29-1; the D call of TRBD1 rests on TCRdb alone, since no DNA is present to check it. Germline lookup yields CDR1 SQVTM and CDR2 ANQGSEA. The CDR3 has 12 amino acids. The CDR3 sequence: CSVSLRADTQYF.

The rearrangement uses TRBV7-2 and TRBJ1-4; the TCRdb call, TRBD1, lacks DNA for checking. Germline loops: CDR1 SGHTA, CDR2 FQGNSA. The CDR3 is 15 residues long. CDR3 protein: CASSFSGTTNEKLFF.

The rearrangement uses TRBV29-1 and TRBJ2-4; the TRBD1 assignment by TCRdb is unverifiable without DNA. CDR1 is SQVTM, CDR2 ANQGSEA, per germline. The CDR3 length is 13 residues. CDR3 loop: CSAGDEGLNIQYF.

V usage is TRBV6-5 and J usage is TRBJ2-5. The germline gives CDR1 MNHEY, CDR2 SVGAGI. The CDR3 is made up of 14 amino acids. CDR3 region: CASSYSTIEETQYF.

The chain combines TRBV25-1 with TRBJ2-7; TCRdb picks TRBD2, but there is no DNA to check that call. CDR3 length equals 15 residues. The V gene's germline CDR1 is MGHDK and CDR2 SYGVNS. CDR3 amino acids: CASHSGGGPSYEQYF.

The chain is built from TRBV5-1 and TRBJ2-5; checking the TCRdb D call of TRBD1 is not possible without DNA. CDR3 length equals 11 residues. CDR1 and CDR2 (germline): SGHRS, YFSETQ. The chain's CDR3 is CASSPDRAQYF. The entire variable domain, with the rest obtained from reference TRBV5-1 and TRBJ2-5, is as follows: KAGVTQTPRYLIKTRGQQVTLSCSPISGHRSVSWYQQTPGQGLQFLFEYFSETQRNKGNFPGRFSGRQFSNSRSEMNVSTLELGDSALYLCASSPDRAQYFGPGTRLLVL.

The V and J genes are TRBV5-1 and TRBJ2-2; the D call of TRBD2 rests on TCRdb alone, since no DNA is present to check it. This CDR3 has 16 residues. CDR1 is SGHRS, CDR2 YFSETQ, per germline. The CDR3 loop reads CASSLLAGMGTGELFF.

The CDR3 is CASSNGRGFDEQYF. The V and J genes are TRBV2 and TRBJ2-7. This CDR3 contains 14 residues. Per germline, CDR1 SNHLY and CDR2 FYNNEI.

The rearrangement uses TRBV5-1 and TRBJ2-3. This CDR3 is built from 18 residues. The germline gives CDR1 SGHRS, CDR2 YFSETQ. The CDR3 spells CASSLSFGGSFSTDTQYF.

The chain couples TRBV5-1 to TRBJ2-1; there is no DNA to check the TCRdb D call of TRBD2. The CDR3 covers 21 residues. The germline CDR1 and CDR2 sequences are SGHRS and YFSETQ. CDR3 residues: CASMAASGRSLSVKSYNEQFF.

The chain is built from TRBV20-1 and TRBJ1-3; lacking DNA, the TRBD1 call made by TCRdb goes unchecked. Germline CDR1 reads DFQATT; CDR2 reads SNEGSKA (reference sequence). The length of the CDR3 is 15 residues. The chain's CDR3 is CSARDLGRGGNTIYF.

The chain recombines TRBV7-2 with TRBJ2-3; lacking DNA, the TRBD2 call made by TCRdb goes unchecked. Germline V gives CDR1 SGHTA, CDR2 FQGNSA. The CDR3 is 15 amino acids. The CDR3 protein is CASSSGLAGTDTQYF.

The V gene is TRBV5-5, the J gene TRBJ2-1; the D call from TCRdb, TRBD2, cannot be confirmed without DNA. The CDR3 covers 15 residues. Germline assignment: CDR1 SGHKS and CDR2 YYEKEE (reference sequence). Here the CDR3 reads CASSRGTTGVDEQFF.

The genes are TRBV15 and TRBJ2-3; the TCRdb call, TRBD2, lacks DNA for checking. In germline, CDR1 is LNHNV, CDR2 YYDKDF (reference sequence). CDR3 length: 15 residues. The CDR3 is CATSRVRLTTDTQYF.

The J gene is TRBJ2-3, the V gene TRBV3-1. This CDR3 spans 16 amino acids. CDR1 and CDR2 (germline): LGHDT, YNNKEL (reference sequence). The CDR3 protein is CASSQRITGSTDTQYF.

This chain links TRBV28 with TRBJ1-4; without DNA, the TCRdb call of TRBD1 cannot be checked. Germline V lookup: CDR1 MDHEN, CDR2 SYDVKM. The CDR3 runs to 16 residues. CDR3 sequence reads: CASSYTTGTVNEKLFF.

The gene calls are TRBV12-5 and TRBJ2-7. Germline V gene data show CDR1 as LGHNT and CDR2 as FRNRAP. The CDR3 sequence is 13 residues long. The CDR3 loop reads CASGLVPQDEQYF.

The V and J genes are TRBV5-1 and TRBJ2-1. The CDR3 sequence is 13 residues long. Germline V gene data show CDR1 as SGHRS and CDR2 as YFSETQ. CDR3 amino acids: CASSFQSQDEQSF. The full variable domain, with the rest looked up from reference TRBV5-1 and TRBJ2-1, is KAGVTQTPRYLIKTRGQQVTLSCSPISGHRSVSWYQQTPGQGLQFLFEYFSETQRNKGNFPGRFSGRQFSNSRSEMNVSTLELGDSALYLCASSFQSQDEQSFGPGTRLTVL.

The chain employs TRBV11-3 and TRBJ2-3; lacking DNA, the TRBD1 call made by TCRdb goes unchecked. The CDR3 runs 14 residues. Germline V gene sequence: CDR1 SGHNT, CDR2 YENEEA. The CDR3 region is CASSPVAGADTQYF.

The CDR3 is CASSNLLEGTEAFF. The chain combines TRBV12-3 or TRBV12-4 with TRBJ1-1; TCRdb's D gene call, TRBD1, goes unchecked for lack of DNA. The CDR3 contains 14 residues.

The rearrangement uses TRBV18 and TRBJ2-2; TCRdb's D gene call, TRBD2, goes unchecked for lack of DNA. Per the germline V gene, CDR1 is KGHSH and CDR2 is LQKENI. The CDR3 has 18 residues. This CDR3 is CASSPLAARRANTGELFF.

The chain combines TRBV20-1 with TRBJ1-2. The germline CDR1 and CDR2 sequences are DFQATT and SNEGSKA (reference sequence). This CDR3 contains 12 residues. The CDR3 sequence is CSAADTRYGYTF.

The chain carries TRBV2 and TRBJ2-3; the TCRdb call, TRBD2, lacks DNA for checking. Germline CDR1 is SNHLY and CDR2 is FYNNEI. This CDR3 is built from 16 residues. The CDR3 protein is CASSRDTAGVADTQYF.